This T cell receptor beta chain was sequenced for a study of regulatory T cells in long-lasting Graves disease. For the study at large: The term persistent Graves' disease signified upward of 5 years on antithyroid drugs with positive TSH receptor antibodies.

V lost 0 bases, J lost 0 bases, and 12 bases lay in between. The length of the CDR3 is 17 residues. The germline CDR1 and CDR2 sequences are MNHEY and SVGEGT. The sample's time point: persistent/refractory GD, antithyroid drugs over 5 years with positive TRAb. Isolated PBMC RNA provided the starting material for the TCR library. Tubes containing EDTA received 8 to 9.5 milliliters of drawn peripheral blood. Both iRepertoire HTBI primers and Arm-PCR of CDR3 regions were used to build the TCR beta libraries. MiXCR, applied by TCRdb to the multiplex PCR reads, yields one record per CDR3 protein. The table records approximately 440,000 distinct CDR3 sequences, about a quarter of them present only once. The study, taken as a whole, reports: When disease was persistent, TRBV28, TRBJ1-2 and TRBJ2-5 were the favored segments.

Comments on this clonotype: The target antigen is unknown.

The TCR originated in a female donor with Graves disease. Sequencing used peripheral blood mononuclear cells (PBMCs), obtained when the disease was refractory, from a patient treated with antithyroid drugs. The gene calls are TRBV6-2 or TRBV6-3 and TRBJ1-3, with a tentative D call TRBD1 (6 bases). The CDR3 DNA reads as TGTGCCAGCAGTTACTCTTCCCTAGGGGGCTCTGGAAACACCATATATTTT. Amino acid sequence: CASSYSSLGGSGNTIYF.